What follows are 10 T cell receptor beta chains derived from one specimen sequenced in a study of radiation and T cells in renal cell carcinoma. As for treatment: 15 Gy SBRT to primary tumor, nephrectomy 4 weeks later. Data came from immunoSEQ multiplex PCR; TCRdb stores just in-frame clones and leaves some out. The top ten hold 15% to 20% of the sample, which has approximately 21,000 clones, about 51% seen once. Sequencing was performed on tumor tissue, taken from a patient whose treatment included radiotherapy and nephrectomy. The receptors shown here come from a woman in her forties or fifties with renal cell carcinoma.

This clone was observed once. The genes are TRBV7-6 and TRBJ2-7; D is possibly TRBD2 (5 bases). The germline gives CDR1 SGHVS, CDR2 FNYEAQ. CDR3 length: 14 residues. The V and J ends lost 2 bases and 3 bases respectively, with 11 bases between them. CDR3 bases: TGTGCCAGCAGCTTATTCGGCGGAGGCTACGAGCAGTACTTC. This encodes CASSLFGGGYEQYF.

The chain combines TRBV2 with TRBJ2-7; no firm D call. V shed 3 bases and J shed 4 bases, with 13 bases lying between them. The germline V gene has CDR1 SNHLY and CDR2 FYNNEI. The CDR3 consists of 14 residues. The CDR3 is CASSDATALYEQYF. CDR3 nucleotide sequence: TGTGCCAGCAGTGACGCGACGGCTTTATACGAGCAGTACTTC.

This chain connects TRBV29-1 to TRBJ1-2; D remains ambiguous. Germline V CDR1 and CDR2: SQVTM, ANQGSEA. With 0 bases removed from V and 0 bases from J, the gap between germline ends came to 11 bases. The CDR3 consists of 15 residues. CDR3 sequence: CSVEDRGEANYGYTF. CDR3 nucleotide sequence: TGCAGCGTTGAAGATCGGGGAGAAGCTAACTATGGCTACACCTTC.

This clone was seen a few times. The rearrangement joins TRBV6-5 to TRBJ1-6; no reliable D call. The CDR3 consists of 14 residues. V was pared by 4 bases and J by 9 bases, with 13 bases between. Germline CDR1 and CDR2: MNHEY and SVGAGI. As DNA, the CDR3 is TGTGCCAGCAGTTTGATTCACTCGGGTTCACCCCTCCACTTT. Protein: CASSLIHSGSPLHF.

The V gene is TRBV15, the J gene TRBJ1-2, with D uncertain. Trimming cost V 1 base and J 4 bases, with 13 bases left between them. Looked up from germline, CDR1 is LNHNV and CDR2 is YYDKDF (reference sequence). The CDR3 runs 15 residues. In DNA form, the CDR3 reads TGTGCCACCAGCAGAGGGGTCGGCCGCCTCTATGGCTACACCTTC. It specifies CATSRGVGRLYGYTF.

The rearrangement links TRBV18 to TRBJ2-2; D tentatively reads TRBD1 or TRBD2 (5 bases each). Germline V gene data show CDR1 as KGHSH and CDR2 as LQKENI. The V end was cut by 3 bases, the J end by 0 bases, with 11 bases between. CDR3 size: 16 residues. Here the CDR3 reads CASSPSGRSNTGELFF. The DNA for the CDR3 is TGTGCCAGCTCACCCTCGGGACGGTCGAACACCGGGGAGCTGTTTTTT.

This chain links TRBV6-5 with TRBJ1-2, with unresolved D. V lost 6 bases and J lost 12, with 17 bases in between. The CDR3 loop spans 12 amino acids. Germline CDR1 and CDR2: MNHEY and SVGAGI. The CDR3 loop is CASSSNPGSDTF. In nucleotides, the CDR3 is TGTGCCAGCAGCTCCAACCCGGGCTCTGACACCTTC.

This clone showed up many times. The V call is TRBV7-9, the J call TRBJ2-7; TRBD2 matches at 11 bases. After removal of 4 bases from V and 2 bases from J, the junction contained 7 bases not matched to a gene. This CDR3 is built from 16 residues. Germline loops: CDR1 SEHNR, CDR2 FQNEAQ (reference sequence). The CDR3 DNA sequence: TGTGCCAGCAGCTCGCTACTAGCGGGGGAAACCTACGAGCAGTACTTC. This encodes CASSSLLAGETYEQYF.

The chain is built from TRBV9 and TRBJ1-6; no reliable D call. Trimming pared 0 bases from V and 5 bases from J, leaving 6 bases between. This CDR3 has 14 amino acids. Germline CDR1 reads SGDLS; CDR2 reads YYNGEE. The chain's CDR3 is CASSVGGDNSPLHF. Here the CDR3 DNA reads TGTGCCAGCAGCGTAGGCGGGGATAATTCACCCCTCCACTTT.

The CDR3 DNA sequence: TGTGCCAGCAGGGGGACAGGGGGGAATCAGCCCCAGCATTTT. It translates to CASRGTGGNQPQHF. The chain has TRBV6-1 and TRBJ1-5; 11 positions match TRBD1. The germline V gene has CDR1 MNHNS and CDR2 SASEGT. This CDR3 region has 14 residues. Losses at the gene ends were 6 bases for V and 4 bases for J; bases not matched to a gene: 2.